This T cell receptor (beta chain) is drawn from a study of shared T cell receptors in the human thymus. Sequencing was performed with immunoSEQ multiplex PCR; in TCRdb, only in-frame clones are kept and a portion is missing. This sample carries 630,000 or so clones, about 89% of them seen once, and the ten largest clones take roughly 0.0087%. Germline V CDR1 and CDR2: MDHEN, SYDVKM. V gave up 4 bases and J gave up 3 bases, with 19 bases separating them. This CDR3 is 16 amino acids long. The same data also went into a second study, on human thymus T cells.

What was sequenced was thymocytes. The clonotype was recovered from a boy younger than two with a congenital heart defect. V and J are TRBV28 and TRBJ2-7, with D possibly TRBD1 on 5 matching bases. The CDR3 nucleotides are TGTGCCAGCAGTTGCCTAAAGACAGAGCTCTACTACGAGCAGTACTTC. Encoded protein: CASSCLKTELYYEQYF.